The 3 T cell receptor beta chains reported below all come from one sample, sequenced in a study of blood T cell repertoires in COVID-19. Assay: immunoSEQ multiplex PCR; the TCRdb copy retains only in-frame clones and omits some. The sample holds tens of thousands of clones, around 90% seen once. The sequenced material came from peripheral blood. The receptors were gathered from a man between 45 and 60 years old with active COVID-19.

The chain combines TRBV19 with TRBJ2-3, with a weak D call TRBD2 (6 bases). CDR3 length: 15 amino acids. The germline gives CDR1 LNHDA, CDR2 SQIVND (reference sequence). Trimming pared 3 bases from V and 4 bases from J, leaving 14 bases between. The CDR3 DNA sequence: TGTGCCAGTAGTATTATTGGCGGGGAGGCAGATACGCAGTATTTT. It specifies CASSIIGGEADTQYF.

This clone was recorded only once. This rearrangement joins TRBV12-3 or TRBV12-4 to TRBJ1-6; tentatively, D is TRBD1 (6 bases). This CDR3 is built from 12 residues. Trimming shortened V by 5 bases and J by 13 bases, and 12 bases separated the two germline ends. The CDR3 protein is CASSGQLHPLHF. The CDR3 region has the DNA TGTGCCAGCAGTGGACAGCTCCATCCCCTCCACTTT.

The chain recombines TRBV28 with TRBJ1-2; 10 nucleotides align to TRBD1. In germline, CDR1 is MDHEN, CDR2 SYDVKM. Losses at the gene ends were 8 bases for V and 8 bases for J; bases not matched to a gene: 8. This CDR3 has 13 residues. The CDR3 DNA sequence: TGTGCCAGCGGTAGGACAGGGGGTAAGGGCTACACCTTC. It is translated as CASGRTGGKGYTF.